This T cell receptor beta chain was sequenced during a study of Ad26.COV2.S vaccination and SARS-CoV-2 variants. Overall study: Once or twice, 56 days apart, Ad26.COV2.S was delivered intramuscularly.

Documented treatment: 15 to 20 received Ad26.COV2.S at low or high dose, single or two shots; about 5 received placebo; per-sample allocation not given. Each sample was drawn 63 days after the first injection (of vaccine or placebo). TCRdb's copy holds only in-frame clones and misses some; the assay was immunoSEQ multiplex PCR. The sample lists roughly 700,000 clones, approximately 88% occurring once. The V gene lost 0 bases and the J gene lost 0 bases, with 9 bases spanning the gap. Germline lookup yields CDR1 SGHRS and CDR2 YFSETQ. The CDR3 totals 15 residues. Sequences were derived from peripheral blood, sampled in a trial of Ad26.COV2.S vaccine versus placebo. The TCR was taken from a person aged 18-65 years who received the Ad26.COV2.S COVID-19 vaccine or a placebo. The rearrangement joins TRBV5-1 to TRBJ1-2, with D possibly matching TRBD1 (5 bases). DNA of the CDR3: TGCGCCAGCAGCTTGGGAGGGGACCCTAACTATGGCTACACCTTC. This encodes CASSLGGDPNYGYTF.